The text below deals with one T cell receptor beta chain. This clonotype was seen a few times. Its antigen has not been determined. There are no base qualities to consult, and no much larger clone falls within one base. The sample comes from a study of T cells after yellow fever vaccination (dated by TCRdb to the late 2010s). The study in broad terms: The SMART-Seq v4 Ultra Low Input RNA kit was used to prepare libraries from fractions with low cell numbers. Bulk TCR alpha and beta repertoires were sequenced longitudinally to track T-cell clones before and after primary and booster YFV17D yellow fever vaccination. Blood samples were taken at several timepoints before and after primary and secondary immunization, and bulk PBMC replicates and cell subsets were isolated. The cohort comprised two healthy male donors, one aged 18 to 30 and one aged 30 to 40 years. The full study reports these points: Compared with the primary T-cell response, the secondary T-cell response was faster but weaker, reaching its peak on day 5 rather than on day 15. Because only two donors were included in the study, the extent to which the findings can be generalized is limited. FACS-sorted repertoires could contain abundant contaminating clonotypes from the bulk population, so computational filtering was required. A small share of clonotypes occurred in both CD4 and CD8 compartments, likely arising from convergent recombination. After the booster, most clones that had expanded after primary vaccination were detected again (approximately 97% of CD4 and more than 85% of CD8), suggesting broad maintenance of memory.

Taken from the germline V gene, the CDR1 and CDR2 loops are SGHTA and FQGNSA. Inclusive of the bounding cysteine and phenylalanine, the CDR3 is 14 residues long. This entry keeps only the CDR3 DNA: 42 bases, framed from base 1. Ends trimmed: V by 2 bases, J by 5 bases; bases unmatched to a gene: 6. TCR cDNA was synthesized by 5'RACE template switching, through which a universal primer site and unique molecular identifiers were introduced. cDNA synthesis was primed from both the TCR alpha and TCR beta constant segments. Libraries were amplified in two PCR steps, with sample barcodes and sequencing adapters added in the second step. Sequencing of the libraries was done on either Illumina HiSeq 2500 (2x100 bp) or NovaSeq (2x150 bp). In the original analysis: Reads were demultiplexed and collapsed into UMI consensus sequences with MIGEC, and V(D)J alignment was performed with MiXCR. Clonotypes responding to the vaccine were identified with edgeR on replicate PBMC samples, with the criteria of FDR below 0.01 and a log2 fold change above 5 up to day 15. Each bulk clonotype received a CD4 or CD8 identity based on whether the sequenced CD4 or CD8 repertoire contained that clonotype at higher abundance. TCRdb itself trimmed the public reads at Q25 with fastp, ran MiXCR and retained productive beta chains. Rows merge per CDR3 protein into single entries with the most common DNA and genes. The V and J calls reflect TCRdb's pipeline rather than the authors' work. This sample has 300,000 or so distinct CDR3 sequences in its table, and 6.8% of those were observed once. The ten largest account for roughly a sixth of the sample.

The label giving this sample's treatment or condition can be read as: live attenuated yellow fever vaccine strain. At each blood-draw timepoint, two biological replicates of bulk PBMCs were collected. A standard Ficoll-Paque protocol was used to isolate PBMCs from peripheral blood. TriZol was used to extract RNA from bulk PBMCs, from CD4 and CD8 fractions, and from dextramer-positive and dextramer-negative fractions. This sample comprised PBMCs, obtained approximately 40 days after the first yellow fever vaccination. The V and J genes are TRBV7-2 and TRBJ2-7, with 7 bases in between that match TRBD1. The receptor was derived from a man between 18 and 29 years old who received the YFV17D yellow fever vaccine. The CDR3: CASSLQGTVDEQYF. The bases are TGTGCCAGCAGCTTACAGGGGACAGTCGACGAGCAGTACTTC.